The entry below gives a single T cell receptor (beta chain) sequence along with its context. This sample was included in a study of blood T cell repertoires in COVID-19. Study background: Whether acute or convalescent, the COVID-19 samples came from the United States, Italy and Spain. The analysed material was cDNA or gDNA that came from T cells, B-cell-depleted T cells, or PBMCs.

Authors' data handling: The assay estimated nucleated cells by amplifying reference gene primers. The method was immunoSEQ multiplex PCR; TCRdb's version includes in-frame clones alone and lacks a portion of them. V, J and clone size reflect that table, while D and trimming were determined from the DNA. Among 250,000 to 300,000 clones listed, about 90% were seen once. Seattle's cohort entered during active infection and was followed longitudinally. Sequencing used peripheral blood. The source is a woman aged 70 to 79 with COVID-19, enrolled during active disease.

The CDR3 sequence is CASSQGGLAGETQYF. In DNA, the CDR3 is TGTGCCAGCAGTCAGGGAGGTCTAGCGGGGGAGACCCAGTACTTC. The J gene is TRBJ2-5, the V gene TRBV5-4; 9 bases agree with TRBD2. V shed 5 bases, J shed 5 bases, and the junction held 10 bases outside the gene matches. Germline V lookup: CDR1 SGHNT, CDR2 YYREEE (reference sequence). The CDR3 has 15 amino acids.